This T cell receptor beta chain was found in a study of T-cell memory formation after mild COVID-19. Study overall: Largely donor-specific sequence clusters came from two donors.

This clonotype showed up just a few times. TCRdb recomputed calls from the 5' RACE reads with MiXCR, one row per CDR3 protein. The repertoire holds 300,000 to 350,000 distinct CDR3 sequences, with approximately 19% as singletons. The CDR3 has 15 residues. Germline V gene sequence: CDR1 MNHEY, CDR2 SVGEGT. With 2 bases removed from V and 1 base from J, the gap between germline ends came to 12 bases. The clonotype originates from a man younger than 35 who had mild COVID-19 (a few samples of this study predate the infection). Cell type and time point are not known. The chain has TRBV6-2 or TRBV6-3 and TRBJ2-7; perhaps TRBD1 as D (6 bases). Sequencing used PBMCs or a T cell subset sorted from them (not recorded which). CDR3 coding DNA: TGTGCCAGCAGTTACCTCCGGCAGGGGTCCTACGAGCAGTACTTC. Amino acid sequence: CASSYLRQGSYEQYF.